This T cell receptor beta chain was identified during a study of radiotherapy plus CTLA-4 blockade in lung cancer. At the level of the study: Patients showed objective responses in roughly 19% of cases and disease control in just over 30%. General study findings and limits: Interferon-beta, together with early blood T cell clone dynamics, reportedly best predicted response. Expansion of tumor-derived TCR clones was observed in blood after radiotherapy plus ipilimumab.

With respect to this clone: Its antigen remains unidentified.

V was shortened by 5 bases and J by 8 bases, with 7 bases between the two germline ends. Germline assignment: CDR1 MNHEY and CDR2 SVGAGI. CDR3 size: 11 residues. Chemo-refractory metastatic non-small-cell lung cancer patients were treated with focal radiation plus CTLA-4 blockade with ipilimumab. Data came from immunoSEQ multiplex PCR; TCRdb stores just in-frame clones and leaves some out. Of around 70,000 clones in the sample, about four fifths are singletons; the top ten hold about 4.2%. Here the sequenced sample was peripheral blood, taken from a patient treated with radiotherapy plus ipilimumab. This receptor was obtained from a human donor with non-small cell lung cancer who had a partial response to radiotherapy plus ipilimumab. The chain employs TRBV6-5 and TRBJ2-1; D remains unclear. The CDR3 DNA is TGTGCCAGCAGTGAACGCGATGAGCAGTTCTTC. The encoded protein is CASSERDEQFF.